Shown below are 29 T cell receptor beta chains from a single sample sequenced in a study of T cell repertoires in cytomegalovirus infection. TCRdb redid the calling of the reads with MiXCR, one entry per CDR3 protein. The sample lists about 230,000 distinct CDR3 sequences; approximately 24% were seen once. The sample consisted of CD8+ T cells from PBMCs. These receptors originate from a human donor in good health (CMV status not recorded). Some clones in this sample may be carry-over from other donors' samples.

There are a few counts of this clonotype. The chain combines TRBV7-9 with TRBJ2-1; D unresolved. The CDR3 length is 12 residues. Trimming cost V 1 base and J 7 bases, with 5 bases left between them. Germline V CDR1 and CDR2: SEHNR, FQNEAQ (reference sequence). The CDR3 DNA follows: TGTGCCAGCAGCTTAGTAATTAATGAGCAGTTCTTC. Translated: CASSLVINEQFF.

There are many counts of this clonotype. J is TRBJ2-7 and V is TRBV7-9; D call uncertain. Trimming shortened V by 2 bases and J by 5 bases, and 7 bases separated the two germline ends. This CDR3 comprises 12 residues. The germline V gene has CDR1 SEHNR and CDR2 FQNEAQ (reference sequence). The CDR3 sequence is CASSLSVHEQYF. The DNA for the CDR3 is TGTGCCAGCAGCTTATCCGTCCACGAGCAGTACTTC.

V and J are TRBV7-8 and TRBJ2-7, with a weak D call TRBD1 (5 bases). The CDR3 is 13 amino acids. CDR1 and CDR2 from the germline V gene are SGHVS and FQNEAQ. V lost 3 bases and J 2 bases, leaving 8 bases between the germline ends. CDR3 DNA: TGTGCCAGCAGCTTCCACAGGACCTACGAGCAGTACTTC. Protein product: CASSFHRTYEQYF.

The chain couples TRBV19 to TRBJ2-1, with D unresolved. The germline CDR1 and CDR2 sequences are LNHDA and SQIVND (reference sequence). The CDR3 contains 18 residues. V dropped 1 base and J dropped 0 bases, with 16 bases sitting between them. The CDR3 DNA is TGTGCCAGTAGTATAGCCCCCCCCGCTAGTATCTCCTACAATGAGCAGTTCTTC. Translated, it gives CASSIAPPASISYNEQFF.

This clonotype was recorded many times. The V gene is TRBV11-1, the J gene TRBJ1-3; D remains ambiguous. The V end lost 1 base, the J end lost 0 bases, and 7 bases lay between the germline ends. CDR1 is SGHAT and CDR2 is FQDESV in the germline V gene (reference sequence). CDR3 length equals 15 residues. As DNA, the CDR3 is TGTGCCAGCAGCTTAGAAGGGAACTCTGGAAACACCATATATTTT. It translates to CASSLEGNSGNTIYF.

This clonotype has at least ten counts. The chain recombines TRBV7-2 with TRBJ2-1, with TRBD1 identical over 7 bases. Germline trimming cut 5 bases from V and 4 bases from J; bases unmatched to any gene: 20. CDR1 and CDR2 (germline): SGHTA, FQGNSA. This CDR3 comprises 19 residues. The CDR3 nucleotides are TGTGCCAGCAGCCGTAGTGGTGAAATCTTGGGGACAGCTTACAATGAGCAGTTCTTC. This sequence encodes CASSRSGEILGTAYNEQFF.

This clonotype was found many times. This rearrangement joins TRBV7-8 to TRBJ2-5; D is unclear. Germline CDR1 SGHVS, CDR2 FQNEAQ. The CDR3 extends over 15 amino acids. Trimming left V 3 bases short and J 5 bases short, with 16 bases between. The CDR3 region is CASSFLPSAGETQYF. CDR3 coding DNA: TGTGCCAGCAGCTTCCTCCCTTCGGCCGGGGAGACCCAGTACTTC.

This clonotype has ten or more counts. V usage is TRBV7-8 and J usage is TRBJ2-3; tentative D call: TRBD2 (5 bases). CDR1 SGHVS and CDR2 FQNEAQ come from the germline V gene. V lost 7 bases, J lost 1 base, and 15 bases lay in between. The CDR3 is 15 amino acids. The CDR3 protein is CASIHGEFGTDTQYF. CDR3 coding DNA: TGTGCCAGCATCCATGGGGAGTTTGGCACAGATACGCAGTATTTT.

This clonotype was seen more than once but under ten times. The chain links TRBV7-2 to TRBJ1-4; D is undetermined. V dropped 3 bases and J dropped 0 bases, with 8 bases sitting between them. The germline V gene encodes CDR1 SGHTA and CDR2 FQGNSA. There are 15 residues in the CDR3. CDR3 DNA: TGTGCCAGCAGCTTCCAGGACGCAACTAATGAAAAACTGTTTTTT. Translating gives CASSFQDATNEKLFF.

This clonotype was seen at least ten times. The genes are TRBV29-1 and TRBJ2-7; D is possibly TRBD2 (6 bases). The CDR3 has 15 residues. Trimming took off 0 bases at V and 0 bases at J, with 12 bases between the two ends. Germline CDR1 reads SQVTM; CDR2 reads ANQGSEA. CDR3 sequence (DNA): TGCAGCGTTGAAGAGGAGGGGACGAGCTCCTACGAGCAGTACTTC. Protein sequence: CSVEEEGTSSYEQYF.

This clonotype was found many times. This chain links TRBV28 with TRBJ2-7, with 9 bases that match TRBD1. This CDR3 has 15 amino acids. Trimming at V came to 7 bases and at J to 3 bases, leaving 10 bases not matched to a gene. In germline, CDR1 is MDHEN, CDR2 SYDVKM. The CDR3 loop is CASNPDRGNHYEQYF. CDR3 DNA: TGTGCCAGCAATCCGGACAGGGGAAACCACTACGAGCAGTACTTC.

This chain connects TRBV27 to TRBJ2-5; either TRBD1 or TRBD2 may fit D (5 bases each). Trimming left V 2 bases short and J 4 bases short, with 8 bases between. The germline CDR1 and CDR2 sequences are MNHEY and SMNVEV (reference sequence). There are 13 residues in the CDR3. This CDR3 is CASSLGTTETQYF. The DNA for the CDR3 is TGTGCCAGCAGTTTAGGGACGACAGAGACCCAGTACTTC.

This rearrangement joins TRBV28 to TRBJ1-2; no firm D call. The CDR3 length is 13 residues. Germline V gene sequence: CDR1 MDHEN, CDR2 SYDVKM. V was pared by 5 bases and J by 5 bases, with 12 bases between. The CDR3 region is CASSTEELYGYTF. DNA of the CDR3: TGTGCCAGCAGTACCGAAGAACTTTATGGCTACACCTTC.

The table lists this clonotype with a few counts. The rearrangement links TRBV28 to TRBJ1-1; D is unclear. The CDR3 covers 14 residues. V gave up 8 bases and J gave up 1 base, with 14 bases separating them. Germline values: CDR1 MDHEN, CDR2 SYDVKM. The CDR3 coding sequence is TGTGCCAGCTCCGGAGGGCTAGGGAACACTGAAGCTTTCTTT. It is translated as CASSGGLGNTEAFF.

The chain has TRBV7-2 and TRBJ1-5; D not resolved. Trimming took off 8 bases at V and 6 bases at J, with 11 bases between the two ends. Germline lookup yields CDR1 SGHTA and CDR2 FQGNSA. This CDR3 comprises 12 residues. In DNA form, the CDR3 reads TGTGCCAGCGGGGATTTGGGTCAGCCCCAGCATTTT. Its translation is CASGDLGQPQHF.

This clonotype was seen a few times. This chain uses TRBV14 with TRBJ2-7, with D uncertain. The V gene's germline CDR1 is SGHDN and CDR2 FVKESK. The CDR3 has 11 amino acids. V gave up 2 bases and J gave up 4 bases, with 3 bases separating them. In DNA, the CDR3 is TGTGCCAGCAGCCAATCATACGAGCAGTACTTC. Its translation is CASSQSYEQYF.

This clonotype was detected a few times. The V call is TRBV7-9, the J call TRBJ1-1; D remains unclear. The CDR3 spans 14 residues. V lost 1 base, J lost 6 bases, and 12 bases lay in between. Germline values: CDR1 SEHNR, CDR2 FQNEAQ (reference sequence). CDR3 DNA sequence: TGTGCCAGCAGCTTAGGCACTAACAGCGCTGAAGCTTTCTTT. This encodes CASSLGTNSAEAFF. The full variable domain, its missing parts supplied by reference TRBV7-9 and TRBJ1-1, is DTGVSQNPRHKITKRGQNVTFRCDPISEHNRLYWYRQTLGQGPEFLTYFQNEAQLEKSRLLSDRFSAERPKGSFSTLEIQRTEQGDSAMYLCASSLGTNSAEAFFGQGTRLTVV.

This clonotype was counted between two and nine times. The rearrangement uses TRBV5-1 and TRBJ2-5; perhaps TRBD2 as D (6 bases). V lost 0 bases and J lost 0, with 9 bases in between. The CDR3 is made up of 15 amino acids. Germline CDR1 reads SGHRS; CDR2 reads YFSETQ. DNA for the CDR3: TGCGCCAGCAGCTTGGTAGGAGGGGACCAAGAGACCCAGTACTTC. It translates to CASSLVGGDQETQYF. The whole variable domain, filled in from reference TRBV5-1 and TRBJ2-5, reads KAGVTQTPRYLIKTRGQQVTLSCSPISGHRSVSWYQQTPGQGLQFLFEYFSETQRNKGNFPGRFSGRQFSNSRSEMNVSTLELGDSALYLCASSLVGGDQETQYFGPGTRLLVL.

This clonotype has only a few counts. V and J are TRBV4-1 and TRBJ2-1; no clear D. The CDR3 is 15 residues long. V dropped 5 bases and J dropped 3 bases, with 14 bases sitting between them. The V gene's germline CDR1 is MGHRA and CDR2 YSYEKL. CDR3 protein: CASSERDSLYNEQFF. The CDR3 bases are TGCGCCAGCAGCGAAAGAGATAGTCTCTACAATGAGCAGTTCTTC.

At least ten counts were recorded for this clonotype. This chain uses TRBV4-1 with TRBJ2-2; no clear D. The V end was cut by 1 base, the J end by 7 bases, with 4 bases between. Germline assignment: CDR1 MGHRA and CDR2 YSYEKL. The CDR3 sequence is 12 residues long. CDR3 region: CASSQGSGELFF. The CDR3 DNA follows: TGCGCCAGCAGCCAAGGCAGCGGGGAGCTGTTTTTT.

This clonotype showed up many times. The CDR3 region is CASSLEEGAGYEQYF. In DNA, the CDR3 is TGTGCCAGCAGCTTAGAAGAGGGGGCTGGCTACGAGCAGTACTTC. V is TRBV7-6 and J is TRBJ2-7; 7 bases map to TRBD1. This CDR3 has 15 amino acids. Unmatched junction bases numbered 6, after V lost 1 base and J lost 3 bases. Germline V CDR1 and CDR2: SGHVS, FNYEAQ.

This clonotype was seen only a few times. V usage is TRBV7-2 and J usage is TRBJ2-1; 9 bases fit TRBD2. V shed 10 bases and J 6 bases; nucleotides not matched to a gene: 7. The CDR3 covers 13 residues. The V gene's germline CDR1 is SGHTA and CDR2 FQGNSA. The CDR3 region has the DNA TGTGCCACGGGACTAGCTTTAGGCAATGAGCAGTTCTTC. Its protein product is CATGLALGNEQFF.

This clonotype occurred many times. The gene calls are TRBV18 and TRBJ1-2, with TRBD1 identical over 8 bases. The germline gives CDR1 KGHSH, CDR2 LQKENI. The ends lost 5 bases at V and 8 bases at J; junction bases unmatched: 13. There are 15 residues in the CDR3. The CDR3 DNA follows: TGTGCCAGCTCATCCGAAAAGGACAGGGTCGGAGGCTACACCTTC. This sequence encodes CASSSEKDRVGGYTF.

This clonotype was seen a handful of times. The CDR3 region has the DNA TGCAGTGCTAGAGATCCAGAGGGGGCGCGGGAGCAGTACTTC. Residues: CSARDPEGAREQYF. This rearrangement joins TRBV20-1 to TRBJ2-7, with 7 bases that match TRBD1. Per germline, CDR1 DFQATT and CDR2 SNEGSKA (reference sequence). Trimming took 0 bases from V and 7 from J; bases not matched to a gene: 9. The CDR3 loop spans 14 amino acids.

This clonotype was counted once. One junction end disagrees with the germline gene, perhaps due to a read error. The rearrangement uses TRBV7-2 and TRBJ2-4; D is perhaps TRBD2 (6 bases). This CDR3 is 16 amino acids long. Germline CDR1 reads SGHTA; CDR2 reads FQGNSA. The CDR3 region is CASSLDGGLAQNIQYF. In nucleotides, the CDR3 is TGTGCCAGCAGCCTCGACGGGGGATTAGCCCAAAACATTCAGTACTTC.

V usage is TRBV2 and J usage is TRBJ2-6; D not certain. Trimming pared 11 bases from V and 8 bases from J, leaving 13 bases between. Looked up from germline, CDR1 is SNHLY and CDR2 is FYNNEI. The CDR3 sequence is 12 residues long. This CDR3 is CAFVGQTNVLTF. Here the CDR3 DNA reads TGTGCCTTCGTAGGGCAGACCAACGTCCTGACTTTC.

This clonotype occurred many times. V is TRBV12-3 or TRBV12-4 and J is TRBJ2-3, with D unclear. V was clipped by 5 bases and J by 4 bases, with 10 bases between them. The CDR3 spans 13 residues. The CDR3 protein is CASSAGRSDTQYF. Here the CDR3 DNA reads TGTGCCAGCAGTGCCGGACGGTCAGATACGCAGTATTTT.

The V and J genes are TRBV19 and TRBJ1-2; 8 positions agree with TRBD1. V lost 5 bases, J lost 6 bases, and 5 bases stayed unmatched. The germline CDR1 and CDR2 sequences are LNHDA and SQIVND (reference sequence). This CDR3 is built from 13 residues. CDR3 coding DNA: TGTGCCAGTAGTTTCGGACAGGGTGATGGCTACACCTTC. Protein: CASSFGQGDGYTF.

This clonotype has at least ten counts. The chain links TRBV7-8 to TRBJ1-3; tentatively, D is TRBD1 (5 bases). CDR3 length equals 16 residues. Trimming pared 4 bases from V and 1 base from J, leaving 14 bases between. Germline CDR1 is SGHVS and CDR2 is FQNEAQ. The CDR3 coding sequence is TGTGCCAGCAGCTCAACCGACAGCCCGTCTGGAAACACCATATATTTT. Residues: CASSSTDSPSGNTIYF.